The clone carrying this T cell receptor (beta chain) has a single count. As originally analysed: Reference gene primers were amplified, and this amplification served to estimate nucleated cell counts. Measured with immunoSEQ multiplex PCR; TCRdb has only the in-frame clones, and not every one. That table supplies the V and J calls and clone size; D and trimming were determined from the DNA. Of 230,000 or so clones in the sample, 84% were seen once. V was trimmed by 8 bases and J by 6 bases, leaving 11 bases between them. Germline-derived CDR1 and CDR2 are SNHLY and FYNNEI. This CDR3 region has 13 residues. The data are from a study of blood T cell repertoires in COVID-19. Study-wide context: Italy, Spain and the United States were the sources of the convalescent and acute COVID-19 samples. The analysed material was cDNA or gDNA that came from T cells, B-cell-depleted T cells, or PBMCs.

This chain joins TRBV2 and TRBJ1-6; D is possibly TRBD1 (5 bases). This receptor was identified in a woman between 35 and 50 years old who had recovered from COVID-19. What was sequenced was peripheral blood. CDR3 amino acids: CASQGYGNSPLHF. The CDR3 DNA reads as TGTGCCAGCCAGGGTTACGGTAATTCACCCCTCCACTTT.